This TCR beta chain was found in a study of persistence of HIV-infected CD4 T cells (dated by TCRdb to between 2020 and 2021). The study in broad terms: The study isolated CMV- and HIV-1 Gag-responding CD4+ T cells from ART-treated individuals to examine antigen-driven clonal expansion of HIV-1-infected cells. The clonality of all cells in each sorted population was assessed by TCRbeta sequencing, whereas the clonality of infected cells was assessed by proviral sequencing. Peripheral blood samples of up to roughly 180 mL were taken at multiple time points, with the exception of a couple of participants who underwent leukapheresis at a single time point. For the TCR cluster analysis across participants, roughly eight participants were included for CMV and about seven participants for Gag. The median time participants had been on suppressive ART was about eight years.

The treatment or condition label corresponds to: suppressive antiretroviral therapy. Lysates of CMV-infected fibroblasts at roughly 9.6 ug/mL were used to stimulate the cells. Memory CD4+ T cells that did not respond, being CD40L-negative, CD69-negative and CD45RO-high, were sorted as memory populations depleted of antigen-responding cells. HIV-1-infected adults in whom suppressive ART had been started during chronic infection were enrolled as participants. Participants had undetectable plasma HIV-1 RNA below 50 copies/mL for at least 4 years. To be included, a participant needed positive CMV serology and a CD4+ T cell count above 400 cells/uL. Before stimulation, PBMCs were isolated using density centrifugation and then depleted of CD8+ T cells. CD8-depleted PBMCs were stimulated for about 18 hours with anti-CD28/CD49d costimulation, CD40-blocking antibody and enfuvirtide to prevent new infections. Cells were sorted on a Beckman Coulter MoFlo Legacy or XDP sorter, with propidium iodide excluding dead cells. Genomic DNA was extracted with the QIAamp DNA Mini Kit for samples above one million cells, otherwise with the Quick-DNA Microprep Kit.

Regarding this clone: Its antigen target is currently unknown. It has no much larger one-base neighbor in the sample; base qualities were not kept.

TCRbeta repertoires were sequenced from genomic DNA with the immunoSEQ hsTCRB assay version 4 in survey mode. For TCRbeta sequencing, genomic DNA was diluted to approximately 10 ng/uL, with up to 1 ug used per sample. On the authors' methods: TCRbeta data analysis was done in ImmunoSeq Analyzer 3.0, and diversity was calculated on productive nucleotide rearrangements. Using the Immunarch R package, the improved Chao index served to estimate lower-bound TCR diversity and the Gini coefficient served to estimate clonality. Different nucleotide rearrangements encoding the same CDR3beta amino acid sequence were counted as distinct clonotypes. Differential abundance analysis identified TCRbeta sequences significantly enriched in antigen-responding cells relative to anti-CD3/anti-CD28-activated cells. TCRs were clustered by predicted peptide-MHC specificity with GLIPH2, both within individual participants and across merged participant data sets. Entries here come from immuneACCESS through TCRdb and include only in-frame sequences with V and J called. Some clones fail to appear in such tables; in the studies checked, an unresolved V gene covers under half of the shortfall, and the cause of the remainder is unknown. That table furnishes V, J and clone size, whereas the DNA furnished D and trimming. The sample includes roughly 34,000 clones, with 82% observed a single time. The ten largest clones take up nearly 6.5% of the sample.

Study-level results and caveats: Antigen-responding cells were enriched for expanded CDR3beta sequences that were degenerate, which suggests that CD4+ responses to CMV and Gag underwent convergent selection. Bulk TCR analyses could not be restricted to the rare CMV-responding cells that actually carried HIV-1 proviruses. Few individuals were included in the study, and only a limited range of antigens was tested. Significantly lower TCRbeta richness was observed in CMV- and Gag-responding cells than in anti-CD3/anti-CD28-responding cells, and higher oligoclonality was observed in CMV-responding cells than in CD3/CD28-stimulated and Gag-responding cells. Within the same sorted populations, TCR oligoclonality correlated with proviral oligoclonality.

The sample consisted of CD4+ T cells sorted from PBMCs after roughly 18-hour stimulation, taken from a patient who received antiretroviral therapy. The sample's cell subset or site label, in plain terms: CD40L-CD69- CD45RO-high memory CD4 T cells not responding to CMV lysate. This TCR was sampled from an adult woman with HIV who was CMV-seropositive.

The nucleotide sequence is given as TGTGCCACCAGTGATTCGGGGCGACAGGGCGAAGCTTTCTTT. Protein translation: CATSDSGRQGEAFF. The rearranged segments are TRBV24-1 and TRBJ1-1, with 7 central nucleotides matching TRBD1. Taken from cysteine to phenylalanine, the CDR3 has 14 residues. This entry keeps only the CDR3 DNA: 42 bases, framed from base 1. CDR1 and CDR2 were assigned from the germline V gene as KGHDR and SFDVKD. Clipping removes 2 bases from V and 8 bases from J, with 7 as the unmatched junction base count.